This is a list of T cell receptor beta chains from one sample in a study of T cell responses to AZD1222 COVID-19 vaccine. The protocol was immunoSEQ multiplex PCR, while the TCRdb copy is restricted to in-frame clones and leaves out a portion. Here the sample spans tens of thousands of clones, approximately 86% being singletons. Here the sequenced sample was peripheral blood, taken on day 0 of AZD1222 vaccination. Receptors were obtained from an adult in good health. Both conserved end residues are part of each CDR3. The order of the fields is clone size, D gene, V gene, J gene, CDR3 DNA, CDR3 protein. D genes are given only for firm matches. The size field is filled for only some rows; it gives once, few, many or a size class.

NA	NA	TRBV5-4	TRBJ2-5	TGTGCCAGCAGCTTGGGACTCACCCAAGAGACCCAGTACTTC	CASSLGLTQETQYF
NA	NA	TRBV5-1	TRBJ2-5	TGCGCCAGCATGGATCTGTGGGAAGAGACCCAGTACTTC	CASMDLWEETQYF
medium-sized	NA	TRBV6-2/TRBV6-3	TRBJ1-2	TGTGCCAGCAGTTACTCGGACAACTATGGCTACACCTTC	CASSYSDNYGYTF
NA	NA	TRBV2	TRBJ1-5	TGTGCCAGCCGGTGGCGCGACAATCAGCCCCAGCATTTT	CASRWRDNQPQHF
NA	NA	TRBV21-1	TRBJ2-7	TGTGCCAGCATGCAAGTCTGTTACCTTGCTAAAGGGCCCCACGAGCAGTACTTC	CASMQVCYLAKGPHEQYF
NA	NA	TRBV6-5	TRBJ1-2	TGTGCCAGCAGTCGGACCCCACGCAATGGCTACACCTTC	CASSRTPRNGYTF
few	TRBD1	TRBV10-1	TRBJ2-2	TGCGCCAGCAGTGAAGAGGACAGGGGGTTCACCGGGGAGCTGTTTTTT	CASSEEDRGFTGELFF
NA	NA	TRBV14	TRBJ1-5	TGTGCCAGCAGCCAAGATTGGGGGGTACAGCCCCAGCATTTT	CASSQDWGVQPQHF
NA	NA	TRBV7-2	TRBJ2-5	TGTGCCAGCAGCCGCTCGGACCTCACGGCGGAGACCCAGTACTTC	CASSRSDLTAETQYF
NA	NA	TRBV24-1	TRBJ2-1	TGTGCCACCAGTGACTATAACCCATCCCCGGACAGCGGAATCAATGAGCAGTTCTTC	CATSDYNPSPDSGINEQFF
NA	TRBD2	TRBV5-4	TRBJ2-2	TGTGCTGTCGGGACTAGCGGGGGGTACACCGGGGAGCTGTTTTTT	CAVGTSGGYTGELFF
once	NA	TRBV5-1	TRBJ2-3	TGCGCCAGCAGCTTAAAGGGTACAGATACGCAGTATTTT	CASSLKGTDTQYF
NA	NA	TRBV5-1	TRBJ1-1	TGCGCCAGCAGCCCGACCGAGAGGATGTCGCAAGGAGCTTTCTTT	CASSPTERMSQGAFF
NA	NA	TRBV19	TRBJ2-3	TGTGCCAGTAGTACCGGAGGGGGCAGGACAGATACGCAGTATTTT	CASSTGGGRTDTQYF
NA	NA	TRBV2	TRBJ2-1	TGTGCCAGCAGTGAGGTCCAGCGGCTGACGCAGTTCTTC	CASSEVQRLTQFF
NA	TRBD1	TRBV27	TRBJ1-5	TGTGCCAGCATACCGGCGGGACAGGGGAGCAATCAGCCCCAGCATTTT	CASIPAGQGSNQPQHF
NA	NA	TRBV28	TRBJ1-2	TGTGCCAGCAGTTTAGAACCCCCTCGCTACACCTTC	CASSLEPPRYTF
NA	TRBD2	TRBV19	TRBJ2-7	TGTGCCAGTAGTATATTGTTAGCGGGAGGTTACGAGCAGTACTTC	CASSILLAGGYEQYF
NA	TRBD1	TRBV10-3	TRBJ1-1	TGTGCCATCAGTGAGGGACAGGTCTGGGAAGCTTTCTTT	CAISEGQVWEAFF
NA	NA	TRBV9	TRBJ1-1	TGTGCCAGCAGCCCCGGTTCCGGGAACACTGAAGCTTTCTTT	CASSPGSGNTEAFF
NA	NA	TRBV7-9	TRBJ1-2	TGTGCCAGCAGCTTAGTCTTGGGTGACTATGGCTACACCTTC	CASSLVLGDYGYTF
NA	TRBD1	TRBV18	TRBJ2-7	TGTGCCAGCTCACAAACCGCAGGGGGCTACGAGCAGTACTTC	CASSQTAGGYEQYF
NA	NA	TRBV24-1	TRBJ2-2	TGTGCCACCAGGGGGGAAGGGGAGCTGTTTTTT	CATRGEGELFF
NA	TRBD2	TRBV5-4	TRBJ2-3	TGTGCCAGCAGGTTGAGCGGGGGGCCGTTGAATACGCAGTATTTT	CASRLSGGPLNTQYF
once	NA	TRBV27	TRBJ2-1	TGTGCCAGCGGGCCGCTAGCCGGATACAATGAGCAGTTCTTC	CASGPLAGYNEQFF
once	TRBD1	TRBV27	TRBJ2-7	TGTGCCAGCAGTTTCCTGGGACAGGGCTACGAGCAGTACTTC	CASSFLGQGYEQYF
NA	TRBD2	TRBV3-1/TRBV3-2	TRBJ2-7	TGTGCCAGCAGCCACCTGCTGGCGGGAGGGCCTTCGGGCGAGCAGTACTTC	CASSHLLAGGPSGEQYF
once	NA	TRBV5-4	TRBJ2-1	TGTGCCAGCAGCCTCAATGAGCAGTTCTTC	CASSLNEQFF
NA	NA	TRBV19	TRBJ1-3	TGTGCCAGTAGTAGGGACTCTGGAAACACCATATATTTT	CASSRDSGNTIYF
NA	TRBD1	TRBV3-1/TRBV3-2	TRBJ1-2	TGTGCCAGCAGCGAAGGGAACAGGGGGCGGGACTATGGCTACACCTTC	CASSEGNRGRDYGYTF
NA	TRBD1	TRBV28	TRBJ1-2	TGTGCCAGCAGTTTCTTGACAGGGGCGGTTGGCTACACCTTC	CASSFLTGAVGYTF
NA	NA	TRBV3-1/TRBV3-2	TRBJ2-1	TGTGCCAGCAGCCTGGGACGGAACAATGAGCAGTTCTTC	CASSLGRNNEQFF
NA	TRBD1	TRBV28	TRBJ1-2	TGTGCCAGCAGTTCAAACGGGGACAGGATCGATGGCTACACCTTC	CASSSNGDRIDGYTF
once	TRBD2	TRBV6-2/TRBV6-3	TRBJ2-4	TGTGCCAGCAGTTCCCACTTAGCGGGGGGAAACATTCAGTACTTC	CASSSHLAGGNIQYF
NA	NA	TRBV27	TRBJ1-1	TGTGCCAGCAGGGACGGGAACACTGAAGCTTTCTTT	CASRDGNTEAFF
NA	TRBD1	TRBV24-1	TRBJ1-2	TGTGCCACCAGTGGTGTTGGGGACAGGTTGAACTATGGCTACACCTTC	CATSGVGDRLNYGYTF
NA	NA	TRBV4-1	TRBJ1-2	TGCGCCAGCAGCCAAGAGAGCGCAGGGCACTATGGCTACACCTTC	CASSQESAGHYGYTF